This TCR beta chain stems from a study of blood T cell repertoires in COVID-19 (dated by TCRdb to 2020 to 2022). Some background on the complete study: Samples covering the acute and convalescent phases of COVID-19 were provided by collaborators in the United States, Italy and Spain. Deeply sampled blood TCRbeta repertoires from subjects exposed to, actively infected with, or recovered from COVID-19 were included in the dataset. The material from the prospective study consisted of cDNA or gDNA derived from T cells, B-cell-depleted T cells, or PBMCs. Where HLA class I and class II types were available, the types were taken from metadata supplied by the sample provider, not from assay-based typing. The repertoires were made available in a free public database intended to serve as a resource for research on the immune response to SARS-CoV-2. A de-identified subject ID, COVID-19 status, age in years and sex were almost always included in the sample metadata. Samples came from the ongoing ImmuneRACE study (first 160 participants) plus 1,254 subjects from 6 global collaborators. The paper's findings and limits, for the study overall: The quantity of clinical and demographic metadata differed by source and by participant and was supplied without curation.

To note about this clone: Its antigen remains undetermined. Within one base of it there is no much larger clone, and no base qualities were kept.

TCRbeta CDR3 regions were amplified from genomic DNA using the immunoSEQ Assay, a bias-controlled multiplex PCR. On the authors' methods: Within the assay, amplification of reference gene primers was used to estimate how many nucleated cells each sample contained. To quantify the absolute abundance of each unique TCRbeta CDR3 rearrangement, sequence reads were collapsed and filtered. For each sample, productive Simpson clonality was calculated as the square root of Simpson's diversity index over productive rearrangements. This immuneACCESS table, as held by TCRdb, lists in-frame sequences with V and J called but not all clones. Of the missing ones, under half trace to an unresolved V gene in checked studies; the others have no known cause. The V and J calls and clone size are taken from that table; D and trimming were inferred from the DNA. The sample data list roughly 42,000 clones, and around 90% of these were observed just once. Jointly, the top ten make up about 0.34% of the sample.

Per the germline V gene, SGHTA is the CDR1 and FQGNSA is the CDR2. V drops 2 bases and J drops 4 bases, leaving 3 bases in between. From the cysteine up to the phenylalanine, the CDR3 has a length of 13 residues. The entry retains the CDR3 DNA only, 39 bases that are in frame from base 1. In Seattle, one collaborating source enrolled patients while the infection was active and tracked those patients longitudinally over the course of disease. Each collaborating institution followed its own protocols to collect whole blood in K2EDTA tubes. For TCRbeta analysis, collaborators shipped samples as frozen whole blood, isolated PBMCs, or DNA extracted from either of those sample types.

The clonotype originates from a middle-aged man with COVID-19, enrolled during active disease. The sample comprised peripheral blood. The sequence links TRBV7-2 to TRBJ1-6, with the D gene call left open. The CDR3 protein is CASSLYYNSPLHF. In nucleotides, the sequence is TGTGCCAGCAGCTTATATTATAATTCACCCCTCCACTTT.